Given below is one T cell receptor beta chain in context. Its antigen is not known. Generated by immunoSEQ multiplex PCR, the TCRdb table keeps only in-frame clones and is missing some. The sample includes 60,000 to 75,000 clones, around nine tenths of them seen just once. These data come from a study of a mutant IDH1 vaccine in newly diagnosed glioma. Background on the study: Mean patient age was about 40 years; about 60% were male and about 40% female.

Germline CDR1 GTSNPN, CDR2 SVGIG (reference sequence). The CDR3 covers 15 residues. V lost 4 bases and J lost 1; bases outside the gene matches: 7. Time point indicated: week 35, safety follow-up. Vaccinated patients received 300 ug of mutant IDH1 20-mer peptide per dose, with topical imiquimod. This rearrangement joins TRBV30 to TRBJ2-3, with 8 nucleotides matching TRBD2. Source: PBMCs, taken from a glioma patient whose treatment included an IDH1 peptide vaccine. The sequence came from a man younger than 40 with glioma. The CDR3 DNA sequence: TGTGCCTGGAACCGGGGGGGGATGGGCACAGATACGCAGTATTTT. This gives the protein CAWNRGGMGTDTQYF.